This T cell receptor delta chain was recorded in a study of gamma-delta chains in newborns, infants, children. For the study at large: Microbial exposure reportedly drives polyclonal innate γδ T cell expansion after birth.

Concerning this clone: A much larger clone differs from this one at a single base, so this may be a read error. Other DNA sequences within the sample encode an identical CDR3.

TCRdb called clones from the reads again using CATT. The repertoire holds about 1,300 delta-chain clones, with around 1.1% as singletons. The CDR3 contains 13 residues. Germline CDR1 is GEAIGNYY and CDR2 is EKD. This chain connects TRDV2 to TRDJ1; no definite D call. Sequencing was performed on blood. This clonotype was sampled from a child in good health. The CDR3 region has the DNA TGCGCCTGTGATGCAATGTACACCGATAAACTCATCTTT. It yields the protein CACDAMYTDKLIF.